The 9 T cell receptor beta chains listed next were all sequenced from one sample in a study of T cell responses to AZD1222 COVID-19 vaccine. Clones were sequenced by immunoSEQ multiplex PCR, and TCRdb holds only the in-frame ones, with some missing. The data contain about 52,000 clones, approximately 90% of them seen just once; the ten biggest clones take up roughly 3%. Sample: peripheral blood, taken 28 days after the second AZD1222 dose. These receptor sequences come from an adult who received the AZD1222 COVID-19 vaccine.

This chain links TRBV19 with TRBJ1-6; the D gene is possibly TRBD1 (5 bases). CDR1 is LNHDA and CDR2 is SQIVND in the germline V gene (reference sequence). CDR3 length: 18 amino acids. V lost 1 base and J lost 8, with 21 bases in between. The CDR3 here is CASSIGPADFAGDSPLHF. In DNA form, the CDR3 reads TGTGCCAGTAGTATAGGTCCCGCGGACTTCGCGGGGGATTCACCCCTCCACTTT. The variable domain in full, completed from reference TRBV19 and TRBJ1-6, reads DGGITQSPKYLFRKEGQNVTLSCEQNLNHDAMYWYRQDPGQGLRLIYYSQIVNDFQKGDIAEGYSVSREKKESFPLTVTSAQKNPTAFYLCASSIGPADFAGDSPLHFGNGTRLTVT.

This clone was recorded a few times. The chain carries TRBV7-2 and TRBJ2-1; D uncertain. In germline, CDR1 is SGHTA, CDR2 FQGNSA. Between the trimmed V and J ends, which lost 5 bases and 10 bases, there was a span of 21 bases. The CDR3 is 15 amino acids. CDR3 nucleotide sequence: TGTGCCAGCAGCCCGGCGGCGGCCGGCGGCAGGGAGCAGTTCTTC. Translation: CASSPAAAGGREQFF.

The chain is built from TRBV29-1 and TRBJ2-3; no clear D. This CDR3 is built from 11 residues. Germline V gene lookup returns CDR1 SQVTM and CDR2 ANQGSEA. V lost 8 bases and J lost 2, with 8 bases in between. Written as DNA, the CDR3 is TGCAGCTTCTCCTACACAGATACGCAGTATTTT. Amino acids: CSFSYTDTQYF.

This rearrangement joins TRBV5-4 to TRBJ1-2, with D unclear. The V gene lost 4 bases and the J gene lost 3 bases, with 7 bases spanning the gap. The germline V gene has CDR1 SGHNT and CDR2 YYREEE (reference sequence). CDR3 size: 12 residues. The CDR3 spells CASSPDDYGYTF. The CDR3 DNA reads as TGTGCCAGCAGCCCCGACGACTATGGCTACACCTTC.

V is TRBV15 and J is TRBJ2-7; D not certain. The germline CDR1 and CDR2 sequences are LNHNV and YYDKDF (reference sequence). The V end lost 1 base, the J end lost 2 bases, and 3 bases lay between the germline ends. This CDR3 has 12 residues. CDR3 DNA sequence: TGTGCCACCAGCAGAGGGCCCTACGAGCAGTACTTC. Translated: CATSRGPYEQYF.

The V gene is TRBV5-6, the J gene TRBJ1-2; 7 bases are a match to TRBD1. CDR1 and CDR2 from the germline V gene are SGHDT and YYEEEE. This CDR3 contains 14 residues. The trim removed 2 bases at V and 4 bases at J, leaving 5 bases unmatched. The CDR3 DNA reads TGTGCCAGCAGCTTACAGGGACAGTTCTATGGCTACACCTTC. Translated, it gives CASSLQGQFYGYTF. The variable domain in full, with the rest retrieved from reference TRBV5-6 and TRBJ1-2, is DAGVTQSPTHLIKTRGQQVTLRCSPKSGHDTVSWYQQALGQGPQFIFQYYEEEERQRGNFPDRFSGHQFPNYSSELNVNALLLGDSALYLCASSLQGQFYGYTFGSGTRLTVV.

This clone came up once. The CDR3 coding sequence is TGTGCCAGCAGCGTAGGGTCAAGCTCTGGGGCCAACGTCCTGACTTTC. It yields the protein CASSVGSSSGANVLTF. V is TRBV9 and J is TRBJ2-6; D ambiguous. Trimming removed 0 bases at V and 0 bases at J, with 7 bases between. Germline V CDR1 and CDR2: SGDLS, YYNGEE. The CDR3 totals 16 residues.

The chain recombines TRBV3-1 (or the pseudogene TRBV3-2) with TRBJ1-5; 7 nucleotides agree with TRBD1. The CDR3 contains 16 residues. Germline loops: CDR1 LGHDT, CDR2 YNNKEL (reference sequence). V trimming: 1 base; J trimming: 11 bases; junction bases outside the gene matches: 14. Written as DNA, the CDR3 is TGTGCCAGCAGCCAAGGTACCCGGACAGGACTCATGGCCCAGCATTTT. Protein: CASSQGTRTGLMAQHF.

The chain couples TRBV7-3 to TRBJ2-2, with 8 bases identical to TRBD2. Germline lookup yields CDR1 SGHTA and CDR2 FQGTGA. V shed 4 bases and J 7 bases; nucleotides not matched to a gene: 5. This CDR3 contains 14 residues. CDR3 nucleotides: TGTGCCAGCAGCTCGACTAGCGTTGGCGGGGAGCTGTTTTTT. This translates into CASSSTSVGGELFF.